The entry that follows covers one TCR beta chain sequence. The antigen is unknown. This sample was taken from a study of blood T cells in healthy people across ages. Whole-study results and caveats: Because donor CMV status was unknown, expanded clonotype changes were possibly confounded. Age brought a roughly linear fall in TCR beta diversity measured per million T cells. Comparison with aged donors showed that long-lived donors had more naive CD4+ cells and higher diversity.

A second PCR, run for roughly 6 to 11 cycles, used a sample-barcoded 5' primer plus a J-beta primer mix. TCRdb independently ran MiXCR on the 5' RACE reads; one entry per CDR3 protein. The sample holds fewer than 2,000,000 distinct CDR3 sequences, about 35% seen once. Peripheral blood was drawn, roughly 10 milliliters per donor. Per the germline V gene, CDR1 is MNHEY and CDR2 is SVGEGT. Trimming cost V 2 bases and J 7 bases, with 6 bases left between them. The CDR3 loop spans 12 amino acids. The sequencing input was blood. The clonotype was recovered from a woman aged 25 to 45 in good health. The genes are TRBV6-2 or TRBV6-3 and TRBJ2-4; unclear D gene. The CDR3 bases are TGTGCCAGCAGTTACCCCGGGAACATTCAGTACTTC. This sequence encodes CASSYPGNIQYF.